The rows below give T cell receptor beta chains drawn from one sample of a study of cytomegalovirus exposure and HLA in healthy donors. TCRdb's table, derived via immunoSEQ multiplex PCR, lists solely in-frame clones and lacks some. The sample comprises 80,000 or so clones, around 60% of which are singletons, and about 4.2% rests with the top ten. The sequencing sample was made of PBMCs. These receptors came from a male donor in good health and CMV-seropositive. Each CDR3 is given with its conserved first and last residue. The D gene is left open where the match is weak. Only part of the rows carry a size: once, few, many, or a class if the clone is expanded.

.	17	TRBV5-4	TRBJ2-3	TRBD2	TGTGCCAGCAGCCGAGGGACTAGCGGGAGGATAGGAGATACGCAGTATTTT	CASSRGTSGRIGDTQYF
.	15	TRBV30	TRBJ2-7	.	TGTGCCTGGAGCGGACCGCCGGGACAAATCTACGAGCAGTACTTC	CAWSGPPGQIYEQYF
.	13	TRBV6-1	TRBJ2-3	.	TGTGCCAGCAGTGAGACACAGGGCGATACGCAGTATTTT	CASSETQGDTQYF
few	15	TRBV5-1	TRBJ2-1	TRBD1	TGCGCCAGCAGCTTGTTAGGACAGGGGATAAATGAGCAGTTCTTC	CASSLLGQGINEQFF
.	14	TRBV5-1	TRBJ2-2	.	TGCGCCAGCAGCTTGGGGGGCGGCACCGGGGAGCTGTTTTTT	CASSLGGGTGELFF
.	16	TRBV9	TRBJ2-6	.	TGTGCCAGCAGCGTAGGTCCAGGGGCCGGGGCCAACGTCCTGACTTTC	CASSVGPGAGANVLTF
.	22	TRBV19	TRBJ1-1	TRBD1	TGTGCCAGTAGTATAAGCCCCCTACAGGGGGTGCAACCTGCGGGTTGGAACACTGAAGCTTTCTTT	CASSISPLQGVQPAGWNTEAFF
.	15	TRBV9	TRBJ2-7	TRBD2	TGTGCCAGCAGCGTAGCTGGGGGGAGGGCCTACGAGCAGTACTTC	CASSVAGGRAYEQYF
.	12	TRBV28	TRBJ2-7	TRBD2	TGTGCCAGCGTCGGGGGGGTGAGGGAGCAGTACTTC	CASVGGVREQYF
.	14	TRBV2	TRBJ2-5	TRBD1	TGTGCCAGCAGTGGGGGGACAGGGGGAGAGACCCAGTACTTC	CASSGGTGGETQYF
.	17	TRBV18	TRBJ2-7	TRBD2	TGTGCCAGCTCACCACTACCCGGGACTAGCGGGAGGAATGAGCAGTACTTC	CASSPLPGTSGRNEQYF
.	15	TRBV5-1	TRBJ2-7	TRBD2	TGCGCCAGCAGTTCTAGCGGGGCCAACTCCTACGAGCAGTACTTC	CASSSSGANSYEQYF
once	16	TRBV7-8	TRBJ1-1	TRBD1	TGTGCCAGCAGCTTAGGGGGGACAGGGGGCGTCACTGAAGCTTTCTTT	CASSLGGTGGVTEAFF
.	14	TRBV6-6	TRBJ2-1	TRBD1	TGTGCCAGCAGGGCCGGGACAGGGGGGAATGAGCAGTTCTTC	CASRAGTGGNEQFF
.	15	TRBV27	TRBJ1-5	.	TGTGCCAGCAGGTCCGGTGGTCGTAGCAATCAGCCCCAGCATTTT	CASRSGGRSNQPQHF
.	16	TRBV9	TRBJ1-2	TRBD1	TGTGCCAGCAGCCGAAGGTGGGGACAGGAGAGCTATGGCTACACCTTC	CASSRRWGQESYGYTF
.	13	TRBV28	TRBJ2-2	.	TGTGCCAGCAGTCCCCCGAGCACCGGGGAGCTGTTTTTT	CASSPPSTGELFF
.	14	TRBV4-2	TRBJ2-1	TRBD2	TGTGCCAGCAGCCAGACTAGCGGGAGTCAAGAGCAGTTCTTC	CASSQTSGSQEQFF
few	14	TRBV12-5	TRBJ1-2	.	TGTGCTAGTGGCCCCTCCGGTGGGGGGAATGGCTACACCTTC	CASGPSGGGNGYTF
few	14	TRBV5-8	TRBJ1-1	.	TGTGCCAGCAGCACCGGACACCGACTGGAGGAAGCTTTCTTT	CASSTGHRLEEAFF
.	12	TRBV11-2	TRBJ1-5	.	TGTGCCAGCAGCTTCGGAGAACAGCCCCAGCATTTT	CASSFGEQPQHF
.	14	TRBV2	TRBJ1-5	.	TGTGCCAGCAGTCAGGACAGTCTGGGTCAGCCCCAGCATTTT	CASSQDSLGQPQHF
.	15	TRBV6-5	TRBJ2-7	.	TGTGCCAGCAGTTACTCAAGGGCTAGCTCCTACGAGCAGTACTTC	CASSYSRASSYEQYF
.	15	TRBV28	TRBJ1-4	.	TGTGCCAGCAGTCTTACAGGGCTCGGAAATGAAAAACTGTTTTTT	CASSLTGLGNEKLFF
once	13	TRBV29-1	TRBJ1-2	TRBD1	TGCAGCGTGGGGACAGGACCTAACTATGGCTACACCTTC	CSVGTGPNYGYTF
.	15	TRBV19	TRBJ2-2	TRBD1	TGTGCCAGTAGGACTATGACAGGGCACACCGGGGAGCTGTTTTTT	CASRTMTGHTGELFF
.	10	TRBV29-1	TRBJ2-1	.	TGCAGCGTTGGAGCAAATGAGCAGTTCTTC	CSVGANEQFF
.	12	TRBV30	TRBJ1-2	.	TGTGCCTGGAGTCCCCGGTATCGTGGCTACACCTTC	CAWSPRYRGYTF
.	15	TRBV5-6	TRBJ2-1	TRBD2	TGTGCCAGCAGCTTTAGCGGGGGCTCCTACAATGAGCAGTTCTTC	CASSFSGGSYNEQFF
few	15	TRBV27	TRBJ2-7	TRBD2	TGTGCCAGCAGTTTATCTGCTAGCGGGGGCCACGAGCAGTACTTC	CASSLSASGGHEQYF
medium-sized	13	TRBV10-3	TRBJ2-2	.	TGTGCCCACCAACAGGGAAACACCGGGGAGCTGTTTTTT	CAHQQGNTGELFF
.	13	TRBV6-4	TRBJ1-1	.	TGTGCCAGCGCAGCCAGGGAGGATACTGAAGCTTTCTTT	CASAAREDTEAFF
.	13	TRBV7-2	TRBJ2-5	.	TGTGCCAGCAGCTTAAGGGGTCGAGAGACCCAGTACTTC	CASSLRGRETQYF
.	10	TRBV30	TRBJ1-1	.	TGTGCCTCAACGGACACTGAAGCTTTCTTT	CASTDTEAFF
once	13	TRBV2	TRBJ2-7	TRBD2	TGTGCCAGCAGTGAAGAGCGGGGCTACGAGCAGTACTTC	CASSEERGYEQYF
few	14	TRBV30	TRBJ2-1	TRBD2	TGTGCCTGGAGTCCCACCCCGACTAGCGGTCGGCAGTTCTTC	CAWSPTPTSGRQFF
.	13	TRBV29-1	TRBJ1-1	.	TGCAGCGTGGGGATAGACAGGAACACTGAAGCTTTCTTT	CSVGIDRNTEAFF
few	15	TRBV4-2	TRBJ1-6	.	TGTGCCAGCAGCCAAGAGAACAGGGAACATTCACCCCTCCACTTT	CASSQENREHSPLHF
once	13	TRBV7-9	TRBJ1-1	.	TGTGCCAGCAGCTTCCAGGATGGTACTGAAGCTTTCTTT	CASSFQDGTEAFF
.	14	TRBV27	TRBJ2-7	.	TGTGCCAGCAGTTTAGGAGCTTTATCCTACGAGCAGTACTTC	CASSLGALSYEQYF
.	16	TRBV30	TRBJ2-3	TRBD2	TGTGCCTGGAGTGTACCTAGCGGGAGTGGTACAGATACGCAGTATTTT	CAWSVPSGSGTDTQYF
.	14	TRBV30	TRBJ1-2	.	TGTGCCTGGAGTGGGGCAGGAGGATACTATGGCTACACCTTC	CAWSGAGGYYGYTF
.	17	TRBV28	TRBJ1-1	TRBD1	TGTGCCAGCAGTTTCATAACAGGGGGTCGGTTAAACACTGAAGCTTTCTTT	CASSFITGGRLNTEAFF
.	16	TRBV6-1	TRBJ2-3	.	TGTGCCAGCAGTGCCACCCTTGGCGGGCCCTTAGATACGCAGTATTTT	CASSATLGGPLDTQYF
.	15	TRBV2	TRBJ1-2	.	TGTGCCAGCATAGTAGGCCCGGGAAGGGACTATGGCTACACCTTC	CASIVGPGRDYGYTF
.	13	TRBV29-1	TRBJ2-5	.	TGCAGCCCCCGTGGTAGCGGAAAAGAGACCCAGTACTTC	CSPRGSGKETQYF
.	16	TRBV5-1	TRBJ1-1	TRBD1	TGCGCCAGCAGCTCGAGCTTCCGGGACAGGGGTGCTGAAGCTTTCTTT	CASSSSFRDRGAEAFF
.	15	TRBV11-2	TRBJ2-1	TRBD1	TGTGCCAGCAGCTTAGCTCAGGGGGCGGGGCGGGAGCAGTTCTTC	CASSLAQGAGREQFF
few	12	TRBV6-5	TRBJ2-1	.	TGTGCCAGCAGTGGTGGAGCAGTCGGGCAGTTCTTC	CASSGGAVGQFF
.	16	TRBV27	TRBJ2-1	TRBD1	TGTGCCAGCAGTTTCTTCCGGGACAGCCCCTACAATGAGCAGTTCTTC	CASSFFRDSPYNEQFF
.	17	TRBV4-3	TRBJ2-1	TRBD2	TGCGCCAGCAGCCAAGGGACTAGCGGGAGGGCCTTCCCTGAGCAGTTCTTC	CASSQGTSGRAFPEQFF
.	19	TRBV9	TRBJ1-4	TRBD1	TGTGCCAGCAGCGTCAGAGTATGGGACAGAGTCAAGAAGAATGAAAAACTGTTTTTT	CASSVRVWDRVKKNEKLFF
few	12	TRBV19	TRBJ1-4	TRBD1	TGTGCCAGTACTAGGACAGGCGAAAAACTGTTTTTT	CASTRTGEKLFF
.	14	TRBV30	TRBJ2-6	.	TGTGCCTGGGGCAGGGTAGACGGGGCCAACGTCCTGACTTTC	CAWGRVDGANVLTF
.	15	TRBV10-3	TRBJ2-7	TRBD1	TGTGCCATCAGTGATCCGGGACAGGGAGGTTACGAGCAGTACTTC	CAISDPGQGGYEQYF
few	14	TRBV11-3	TRBJ2-5	TRBD2	TGTGCCAGCAGCTTAGATGGCGGGAGTGAGACCCAGTACTTC	CASSLDGGSETQYF
.	14	TRBV6-5	TRBJ2-1	TRBD1	TGTGCCAGCAGCACCGGGACAGGGTGGAATGAGCAGTTCTTC	CASSTGTGWNEQFF
.	15	TRBV18	TRBJ2-5	.	TGTGCCAGCTCACCACGTACAGGGCTAGGAGAGACCCAGTACTTC	CASSPRTGLGETQYF
.	14	TRBV7-6	TRBJ1-1	.	TGTGCCAGCAGCTTAGAGGCAGGGGAGACTGAAGCTTTCTTT	CASSLEAGETEAFF